The next 6 T cell receptor beta chains were all read from a single sample in a study of identical twins. TCRdb itself ran the 5' RACE reads through MiXCR, one entry per CDR3 protein. The sample holds over 550,000 distinct CDR3 sequences, about 7% seen once. These same data were also listed under a study on yellow fever vaccine responses in identical twins.

Sequencing was carried out using PBMCs. All receptors come from a woman aged 18-29 years in good health.

This clonotype was observed a few times. The rearrangement joins TRBV11-2 to TRBJ2-3, with D uncertain. The ends were cut back, 1 base at V and 4 bases at J, with 12 bases in the middle. Germline values: CDR1 SGHAT, CDR2 FQNNGV. The CDR3 is 15 residues long. The CDR3 nucleotides read TGTGCCAGCAGCTTAGTCCCTAACAAGCCAGATACGCAGTATTTT. Protein: CASSLVPNKPDTQYF.

The V gene is TRBV5-1, the J gene TRBJ2-5, with D possibly TRBD1 on 6 matching bases. Trimming took 3 bases from V and 2 from J, leaving 17 bases between them. Germline lookup yields CDR1 SGHRS and CDR2 YFSETQ. The CDR3 spans 16 residues. The chain's CDR3 is CASSSIPGHLQETQYF. CDR3 bases: TGCGCCAGCAGCTCCATACCGGGACACCTACAAGAGACCCAGTACTTC.

This clonotype was detected a few times. The CDR3 loop reads CASSFRGVDTGELFF. DNA for the CDR3: TGTGCCAGCAGTTTTCGAGGAGTGGACACCGGGGAGCTGTTTTTT. The chain couples TRBV12-3 or TRBV12-4 to TRBJ2-2; D remains unclear. Trimming left V 3 bases short and J 3 bases short, with 11 bases between. The CDR3 loop spans 15 amino acids.

The genes are TRBV11-2 and TRBJ2-7; D ambiguous. CDR3 size: 13 residues. The V end lost 2 bases, the J end lost 3 bases, and 8 bases lay between the germline ends. Germline V gene data show CDR1 as SGHAT and CDR2 as FQNNGV. The CDR3 protein is CASSLWDNYEQYV. The CDR3, as DNA: TGTGCCAGCAGCTTATGGGATAACTACGAGCAGTACGTC.

In its sample, this clonotype was seen many times. The J gene is TRBJ1-1, the V gene TRBV12-3 or TRBV12-4, with D hard to call. CDR3 size: 15 residues. V dropped 4 bases and J dropped 5 bases, with 17 bases sitting between them. The CDR3 loop is CASSSPALEGTEAFF. CDR3 DNA: TGTGCCAGCAGTTCCCCGGCCCTAGAGGGTACTGAAGCTTTCTTT.

This clonotype was observed at least ten times. J is TRBJ2-7 and V is TRBV20-1; 12 bases match TRBD2. CDR3 size: 20 residues. Trimming at V came to 3 bases and at J to 1 base, leaving 19 bases not matched to a gene. CDR1 is DFQATT, CDR2 SNEGSKA, per germline (reference sequence). In nucleotides, the CDR3 is TGCAGTGCTAGCGCTCGAAGGGACAGACGGACTAGCGGGACATCCTACGAGCAGTACTTC. It codes for CSASARRDRRTSGTSYEQYF.